The 27 T cell receptor beta chains below come from one sample, sequenced in a study of T cells in Graves' hyperthyroidism and ophthalmopathy. What was amplified from RNA transcripts were TCR beta CDR3 regions. Primed by the HTBI set, a first-round RT-PCR was run on the TCR CDR3. TCRdb passed the multiplex PCR reads through MiXCR, listing each CDR3 protein once. The sample holds approximately 400,000 distinct CDR3 sequences; 15% to 19% are singletons and the top ten take 7.7%. Specimen: blood. The source of these receptors is a woman between 18 and 30 years old with Graves' hyperthyroidism.

About this clonotype itself: A read error may produce the germline difference seen at one junction end. The V gene is TRBV7-7, the J gene TRBJ2-1, with D uncertain. There are 15 residues in the CDR3. Germline loops: CDR1 SSHAT, CDR2 FNYEAQ (reference sequence). CDR3 amino acids: CASSPDYTFPNEQFF. The DNA for the CDR3 is TGTGCTAGCAGCCCAGATTATACTTTCCCGAATGAGCAGTTCTTC.

About this clonotype: At one end the junction does not follow the germline gene, possibly because of a read error. The chain joins TRBV20-1 to TRBJ1-2; D may be TRBD1 (6 bases). The germline V gene encodes CDR1 DFQATT and CDR2 SNEGSKA (reference sequence). This CDR3 is built from 13 residues. The CDR3 nucleotides are TGTAGAGAGAACAGGGACCCAGACTATGGCTACACCTTC. Translated, it gives CRENRDPDYGYTF.

This clonotype appeared many times. The chain joins TRBV11-2 to TRBJ2-3; 7 bases fit TRBD1. Germline loops: CDR1 SGHAT, CDR2 FQNNGV. The J segment lost 1 base and the V segment lost 0 bases, leaving 7 bases of the junction unmatched. CDR3 size: 17 residues. CDR3 DNA sequence: TGTGCCAGCAGCTTAGATCAGGGGGTTCTGGGCACAGATACGCAGTATTTT. Translating gives CASSLDQGVLGTDTQYF.

The chain combines TRBV7-2 with TRBJ2-1, with TRBD2 identical over 7 bases. The CDR3 is 16 amino acids. Germline CDR1 SGHTA, CDR2 FQGNSA. Losses at the gene ends were 2 bases for V and 2 bases for J; bases not matched to a gene: 6. The CDR3 DNA is TGTGCCAGCAGCTTATTACTAGCGTGGCCCTACAATGAGCAGTTCTTC. Amino acids: CASSLLLAWPYNEQFF.

In regard to this clonotype: One base away lies a much larger clone, so this may be a sequencing read error. V is TRBV5-8 and J is TRBJ2-5; no definite D call. Germline CDR1 reads SGHTS; CDR2 reads YDEGEE. With 3 bases removed from V and 2 bases from J, the gap between germline ends came to 5 bases. The CDR3 sequence is 12 residues long. CDR3 in amino acids: CASSSIQETQYF. In DNA form, the CDR3 reads TGTGCCAGCAGCTCCATTCAAGAGACCCAGTACTTC.

There are many counts of this clonotype. The chain uses TRBV6-1 and TRBJ2-7; D is unclear. V was trimmed by 5 bases and J by 2 bases, leaving 10 bases between them. Germline values: CDR1 MNHNS, CDR2 SASEGT. The CDR3 extends over 13 amino acids. CDR3 loop: CASSSTETYEQYF. The CDR3 bases are TGTGCCAGCAGTTCGACGGAAACCTACGAGCAGTACTTC.

This clonotype was recorded at least ten times. The V gene is TRBV12-5, the J gene TRBJ1-4; possibly TRBD1 for D (6 bases). Germline V gene data show CDR1 as LGHNT and CDR2 as FRNRAP. Trimming cost V 1 base and J 0 bases, with 9 bases left between them. The CDR3 contains 16 residues. The CDR3: CASGLGRGATNEKLFF. The CDR3 bases are TGTGCTAGTGGTTTGGGCAGGGGAGCAACTAATGAAAAACTGTTTTTT.

This clonotype occurred many times. The chain uses TRBV20-1 and TRBJ2-3; 11 nucleotides line up with TRBD2. The ends lost 3 bases at V and 3 bases at J; junction bases unmatched: 5. The CDR3 has 15 residues. The germline gives CDR1 DFQATT, CDR2 SNEGSKA (reference sequence). The CDR3 reads CSARASGGLTDTQYF. CDR3 nucleotides: TGCAGTGCTAGGGCTAGCGGGGGGTTGACAGATACGCAGTATTTT.

This clonotype was seen many times. The chain links TRBV2 to TRBJ2-1; 13 bases are shared with TRBD2. With V trimmed by 6 bases and J by 5 bases, 4 bases remained unmatched. The CDR3 spans 15 residues. Germline values: CDR1 SNHLY, CDR2 FYNNEI. CDR3 in amino acids: CASSATSGGDNEQFF. The DNA for the CDR3 is TGTGCCAGCAGCGCTACTAGCGGGGGGGACAATGAGCAGTTCTTC.

In its sample, this clonotype was seen many times. This sequence joins TRBV7-8 and TRBJ2-5; 10 positions agree with TRBD1. CDR1 SGHVS and CDR2 FQNEAQ come from the germline V gene. The CDR3 is 16 residues long. Trimming cost V 5 bases and J 2 bases; bases outside gene matches: 8. CDR3 sequence: CASSPRTGGLQETQYF. CDR3 coding DNA: TGTGCCAGCAGCCCACGGACAGGGGGGCTTCAAGAGACCCAGTACTTC.

This clonotype was recorded at least ten times. The rearrangement links TRBV2 to TRBJ1-6; D remains ambiguous. V shed 4 bases and J shed 0 bases, with 10 bases lying between them. The germline V gene has CDR1 SNHLY and CDR2 FYNNEI. This CDR3 is built from 16 residues. The CDR3 is CASSVRKSSYNSPLHF. The CDR3 nucleotides are TGTGCCAGCAGTGTTAGAAAAAGCTCCTATAATTCACCCCTCCACTTT.

This clonotype was counted many times. The J gene is TRBJ2-7, the V gene TRBV12-3 or TRBV12-4; 7 bases are shared with TRBD1. The CDR3 totals 14 residues. The ends lost 8 bases at V and 2 bases at J; junction bases unmatched: 9. In DNA form, the CDR3 reads TGTGCCAGCGCCCGGAACAGGGGCCCCTACGAGCAGTACTTC. Protein: CASARNRGPYEQYF.

The chain uses TRBV5-8 and TRBJ1-5, with unresolved D. This CDR3 comprises 14 residues. Germline V gives CDR1 SGHTS, CDR2 YDEGEE. Between the trimmed V and J ends, which lost 2 bases and 5 bases, there was a span of 11 bases. The chain's CDR3 is CASSFLGRYQPQHF. In DNA, the CDR3 is TGTGCCAGCAGCTTCCTGGGCCGATATCAGCCCCAGCATTTT.

This clonotype has ten or more counts. This chain uses TRBV4-2 with TRBJ2-7; TRBD1 or TRBD2 may be the D gene (5 bases each). The V end was cut by 0 bases, the J end by 9 bases, with 12 bases between. Germline V lookup: CDR1 LGHNA, CDR2 YNFKEQ. The CDR3 loop spans 13 amino acids. This chain's CDR3 is CASSQDLTRGQYF. CDR3 DNA sequence: TGTGCCAGCAGCCAAGATCTAACGAGGGGGCAGTACTTC.

The table lists this clonotype with many counts. This chain links TRBV18 with TRBJ1-2; no clear D gene. Germline V gene sequence: CDR1 KGHSH, CDR2 LQKENI. This CDR3 region has 14 residues. V was pared by 0 bases and J by 4 bases, with 9 bases between. The CDR3 DNA follows: TGTGCCAGCTCACCACCCGACCGGGCCTATGGCTACACCTTC. This codes for CASSPPDRAYGYTF. The full variable domain, completed using reference TRBV18 and TRBJ1-2, is NAGVMQNPRHLVRRRGQEARLRCSPMKGHSHVYWYRQLPEEGLKFMVYLQKENIIDESGMPKERFSAEFPKEGPSILRIQQVVRGDSAAYFCASSPPDRAYGYTFGSGTRLTVV.

This clonotype was seen ten or more times. The CDR3 coding sequence is TGCAGTGCTAGGACTAGCGGGAGGCTGCCAGATACGCAGTATTTT. It translates to CSARTSGRLPDTQYF. The chain couples TRBV20-1 to TRBJ2-3; 13 positions match TRBD2. Trimming took 3 bases from V and 4 from J; bases not matched to a gene: 4. This CDR3 is built from 15 residues. Germline loops: CDR1 DFQATT, CDR2 SNEGSKA (reference sequence).

This clonotype showed up many times. Since a much larger clone is just one base distant, this may be a read error. This sequence joins TRBV5-8 and TRBJ2-7; D remains unclear. The CDR3 sequence is 11 residues long. Germline V gene lookup returns CDR1 SGHTS and CDR2 YDEGEE. V was trimmed by 4 bases and J by 2 bases, leaving 4 bases between them. The CDR3 nucleotides are TGTGCCAGCAGCACCCCCTACGAGCAGTACTTC. Its protein is CASSTPYEQYF.

This clonotype was counted many times. The chain couples TRBV20-1 to TRBJ2-5; 9 bases align to TRBD1. This CDR3 comprises 14 residues. Per the germline V gene, CDR1 is DFQATT and CDR2 is SNEGSKA (reference sequence). In DNA form, the CDR3 reads TGCAGCTTACATTTGACAGGGGGAGAAGAGACCCAGTACTTC. This gives the protein CSLHLTGGEETQYF.

This clonotype occurred many times. This sequence joins TRBV9 and TRBJ2-3; TRBD2 is a possible D gene (6 bases). The germline V gene has CDR1 SGDLS and CDR2 YYNGEE. There are 15 residues in the CDR3. The germline V and J ends were trimmed by 7 bases and 0 bases, with 15 bases remaining between them. Here the CDR3 reads CASGGASTSTDTQYF. Here the CDR3 DNA reads TGTGCCAGCGGCGGGGCTAGTACGAGCACAGATACGCAGTATTTT. The full variable domain, completed using reference TRBV9 and TRBJ2-3, is DSGVTQTPKHLITATGQRVTLRCSPRSGDLSVYWYQQSLDQGLQFLIQYYNGEERAKGNILERFSAQQFPDLHSELNLSSLELGDSALYFCASGGASTSTDTQYFGPGTRLTVL.

This clonotype was observed a handful of times. This sequence joins TRBV9 and TRBJ2-2; TRBD2 agrees at 14 bases. CDR3 length: 18 amino acids. Germline CDR1 SGDLS, CDR2 YYNGEE. V lost 1 base to trimming and J lost 1 base; unmatched junction nucleotides: 3. The CDR3 sequence is CASSVSGLAGGNTGELFF. The CDR3 coding sequence is TGTGCCAGCAGCGTATCCGGACTAGCGGGAGGGAACACCGGGGAGCTGTTTTTT.

In this sample, this clonotype turned up many times. This chain connects TRBV5-1 to TRBJ2-1, with D uncertain. The V gene's germline CDR1 is SGHRS and CDR2 YFSETQ. V was trimmed by 2 bases and J by 0 bases, leaving 3 bases between them. This CDR3 is built from 13 residues. The CDR3 DNA is TGCGCCAGCAGCTTTGTCTCCTACAATGAGCAGTTCTTC. Protein: CASSFVSYNEQFF.

This clonotype was picked up many times. This chain joins TRBV20-1 and TRBJ1-1, with a tentative D call TRBD1 (5 bases). In germline, CDR1 is DFQATT, CDR2 SNEGSKA (reference sequence). Trimming took off 0 bases at V and 7 bases at J, with 24 bases between the two ends. The CDR3 contains 17 residues. The CDR3 DNA is TGCAGTGCTAGAGACCCGGGGATGACAGCTACATCTGATGAAGCTTTCTTT. It encodes CSARDPGMTATSDEAFF.

CDR3 DNA: TGTGCCAGCAGTGAAGCATATTTAGTGGGGTATCAGCCCCAGCATTTT. Translation: CASSEAYLVGYQPQHF. The rearrangement uses TRBV6-1 and TRBJ1-5; D is ambiguous. Trimming took 0 bases from V and 5 from J, leaving 14 bases between them. This CDR3 is built from 16 residues. CDR1 and CDR2 (germline): MNHNS, SASEGT.

This clonotype was seen ten or more times. The CDR3 loop is CASSLGLAGGRGQFF. CDR3 coding DNA: TGTGCCAGCAGCTTAGGGCTAGCGGGGGGGCGGGGGCAGTTCTTC. The chain uses TRBV11-2 and TRBJ2-1; 12 bases match TRBD2. Germline V gene lookup returns CDR1 SGHAT and CDR2 FQNNGV. CDR3 length: 15 residues. V dropped 1 base and J dropped 12; count of bases not matched to a gene: 7.

In this sample, this clonotype turned up many times. This chain's CDR3 is CASRTGEWLDREGETQYF. The DNA for the CDR3 is TGTGCCAGCAGGACTGGGGAATGGCTTGACAGGGAGGGAGAGACCCAGTACTTC. The genes are TRBV6-1 and TRBJ2-5; D may be TRBD1 or TRBD2 (7 bases each). Germline V lookup: CDR1 MNHNS, CDR2 SASEGT. The V gene lost 6 bases and the J gene lost 4 bases, with 27 bases spanning the gap. This CDR3 has 18 amino acids.

This sequence joins TRBV11-2 and TRBJ2-4; D might be TRBD1 (5 bases). CDR3 length: 17 residues. V was shortened by 0 bases and J by 0 bases, with 12 bases between the two germline ends. Per the germline V gene, CDR1 is SGHAT and CDR2 is FQNNGV. This chain's CDR3 is CASSLDGARIAKNIQYF. Here the CDR3 DNA reads TGTGCCAGCAGCTTAGATGGGGCTAGAATAGCCAAAAACATTCAGTACTTC.

This clonotype has a count of ten or more. This chain links TRBV30 with TRBJ1-1; weak D call: TRBD1 (6 bases). In germline, CDR1 is GTSNPN, CDR2 SVGIG (reference sequence). Trimming removed 2 bases from V and 4 bases from J, with 8 bases in between. There are 12 residues in the CDR3. The CDR3 DNA sequence: TGTGCCTGGAGTTCAGGGGTCACTGAAGCTTTCTTT. Translation gives CAWSSGVTEAFF.